One T cell receptor (beta chain) is described in this entry. This specimen comes from a study of blood T cell repertoires in COVID-19. Turning to the study itself: Samples representing acute and convalescent COVID-19 were sourced from the United States, Italy and Spain. Nucleic acid was either cDNA or gDNA, and it came from T cells, B-cell-depleted T cells, or PBMCs.

Some clones are missing from TCRdb's copy, which holds only in-frame ones; the method was immunoSEQ multiplex PCR. Of about 110,000 clones in the sample, around 83% are singletons; the top ten hold roughly 7.9%. V lost 3 bases and J lost 1, with 11 bases in between. This CDR3 has 15 residues. CDR1 is LNHDA and CDR2 is SQIVND in the germline V gene (reference sequence). This TCR was recovered from a man aged 65-85 years with acute or convalescent COVID-19. V and J are TRBV19 and TRBJ2-3; D unclear. The specimen sequenced was peripheral blood. CDR3 sequence reads: CASSILTTRTDTQYF. DNA of the CDR3: TGTGCCAGTAGTATTCTTACTACTCGCACAGATACGCAGTATTTT.